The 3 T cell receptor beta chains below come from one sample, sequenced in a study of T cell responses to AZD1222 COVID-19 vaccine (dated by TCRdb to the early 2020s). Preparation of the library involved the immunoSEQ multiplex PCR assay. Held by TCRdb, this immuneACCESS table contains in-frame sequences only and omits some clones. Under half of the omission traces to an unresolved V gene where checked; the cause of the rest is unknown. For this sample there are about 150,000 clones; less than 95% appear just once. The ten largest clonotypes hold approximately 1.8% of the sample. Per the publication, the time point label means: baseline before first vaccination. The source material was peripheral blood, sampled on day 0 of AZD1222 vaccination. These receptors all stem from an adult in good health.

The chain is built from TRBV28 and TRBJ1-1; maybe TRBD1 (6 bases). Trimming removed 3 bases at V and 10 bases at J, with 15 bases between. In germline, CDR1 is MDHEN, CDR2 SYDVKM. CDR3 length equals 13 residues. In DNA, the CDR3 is TGTGCCAGCAGTTTGTGGGACAAAATGGGAGCTTTCTTT. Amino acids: CASSLWDKMGAFF.

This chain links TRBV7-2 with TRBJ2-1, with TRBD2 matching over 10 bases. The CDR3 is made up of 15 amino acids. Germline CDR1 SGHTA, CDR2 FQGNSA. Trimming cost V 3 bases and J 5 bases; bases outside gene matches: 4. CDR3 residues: CASSLPGLANNEQFF. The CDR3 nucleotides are TGTGCCAGCAGCTTGCCGGGACTAGCGAACAATGAGCAGTTCTTC.

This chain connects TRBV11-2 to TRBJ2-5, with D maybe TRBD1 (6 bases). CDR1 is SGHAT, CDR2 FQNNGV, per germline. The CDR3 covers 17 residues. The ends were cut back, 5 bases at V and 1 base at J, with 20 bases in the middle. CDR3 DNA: TGTGCCAGCAGCCGGGATACTTTCAGGGGATCCCAAGAGACCCAGTACTTC. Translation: CASSRDTFRGSQETQYF.